The 22 T cell receptor beta chains below were found in one sample sequenced in a study of response to subunit inactivated influenza vaccine. In TCRdb, the RT-PCR reads were re-called with MiXCR into one record per CDR3 protein. The sample includes over 750,000 distinct CDR3 sequences, 21% of them seen just once. The sequences come from PBMCs from blood, collected roughly 5 days after vaccination. Source of these receptors: a man aged 45-65 years who received an inactivated influenza vaccine.

This clonotype was observed once. This sequence joins TRBV14 and TRBJ2-5; 11 bases agree with TRBD2. V was clipped by 4 bases and J by 2 bases; unmatched bases: 3. Germline CDR1 and CDR2: SGHDN and FVKESK. CDR3 length: 15 amino acids. CDR3 sequence (DNA): TGTGCCAGCAGCCGAATAGCGGGGGGGCAAGAGACCCAGTACTTC. Its translation is CASSRIAGGQETQYF.

The chain recombines TRBV7-2 with TRBJ2-7; D may correspond to TRBD1 or TRBD2 (5 bases each). The CDR3 consists of 14 residues. With 2 bases removed from V and 4 bases from J, the gap between germline ends came to 12 bases. Germline V gives CDR1 SGHTA, CDR2 FQGNSA. CDR3 amino acids: CASSLPGPIYEQYF. In DNA form, the CDR3 reads TGTGCCAGCAGCTTACCGGGACCCATTTACGAGCAGTACTTC.

CDR3 nucleotide sequence: TGTGCCAGCAATCGAGGGAGCGGAAACACTGAAGCTTTCTTT. Its protein product is CASNRGSGNTEAFF. V gene TRBV12-3 or TRBV12-4 combines with J gene TRBJ1-1; D not certain. V was shortened by 7 bases and J by 2 bases, with 14 bases between the two germline ends. There are 14 residues in the CDR3.

The chain has TRBV6-2 or TRBV6-3 and TRBJ2-7, with D perhaps given as TRBD1 or TRBD2 (6 bases each). V lost 5 bases, J lost 3 bases, and 14 bases lay in between. This CDR3 comprises 14 residues. In germline, CDR1 is MNHEY, CDR2 SVGEGT. In nucleotides, the CDR3 is TGTGCCAGCAGTCGGGCGGGACACTTCTACGAGCAGTACTTC. Protein: CASSRAGHFYEQYF.

The chain joins TRBV5-1 to TRBJ1-1; TRBD1 is a possible D gene (5 bases). CDR1 is SGHRS and CDR2 is YFSETQ in the germline V gene. V lost 8 bases, J lost 4 bases, and 24 bases lay in between. CDR3 length: 16 residues. CDR3 in DNA: TGCGCCAGTAGCATCTTTTTAGGGGCCGAGGGCACTGAAGCTTTCTTT. Its protein is CASSIFLGAEGTEAFF.

This clonotype was counted between two and nine times. The gene calls are TRBV7-6 and TRBJ2-5, with 7 bases aligning to TRBD2. The V segment lost 2 bases and the J segment 2 bases; nucleotides outside the gene matches: 5. This CDR3 is built from 15 residues. The germline V gene has CDR1 SGHVS and CDR2 FNYEAQ. The CDR3 nucleotides are TGTGCCAGCAGCTTAACCGCTAGCGGACAAGAGACCCAGTACTTC. It encodes CASSLTASGQETQYF.

This clonotype was seen a handful of times. This chain joins TRBV7-9 and TRBJ2-1; 7 positions agree with TRBD2. The CDR3 runs to 16 residues. The junction had 8 bases not matched to a gene; V was cut back by 5 bases and J by 1 base. CDR1 is SEHNR and CDR2 is FQNEAQ in the germline V gene (reference sequence). CDR3 sequence reads: CASSPRLADSYNEQFF. CDR3 nucleotides: TGTGCCAGCAGCCCCAGACTAGCAGATTCCTACAATGAGCAGTTCTTC.

This clonotype was counted a few times. This chain links TRBV20-1 with TRBJ1-2; maybe TRBD1 (6 bases). Germline V gene lookup returns CDR1 DFQATT and CDR2 SNEGSKA (reference sequence). The CDR3 has 13 residues. The V and J ends lost 3 bases and 4 bases respectively, with 12 bases between them. The CDR3 DNA follows: TGCAGTGCTAGGGAGGGGGTAATCTATGGCTACACCTTC. Protein sequence: CSAREGVIYGYTF.

There are a few counts of this clonotype. The rearrangement links TRBV28 to TRBJ2-7; TRBD1 aligns across 9 bases. The CDR3 is 16 amino acids. Germline assignment: CDR1 MDHEN and CDR2 SYDVKM. With V trimmed by 5 bases and J by 0 bases, 8 bases remained unmatched. The CDR3 DNA sequence: TGTGCCAGCAGTCCCCCGGGACAGGGTCTCTCCTACGAGCAGTACTTC. Amino acids: CASSPPGQGLSYEQYF.

This clonotype has a handful of counts. CDR3 DNA: TGCAGTGCCCGAAGGCTAGCCGTTGACGAGCAGTACTTC. Translation: CSARRLAVDEQYF. The rearrangement links TRBV20-1 to TRBJ2-7, with D maybe TRBD2 (5 bases). V was trimmed by 6 bases and J by 5 bases, leaving 17 bases between them. The CDR3 is made up of 13 amino acids. CDR1 DFQATT and CDR2 SNEGSKA come from the germline V gene (reference sequence).

In this sample, this clonotype turned up a few times. This chain connects TRBV12-3 or TRBV12-4 to TRBJ1-1; a possible D gene is TRBD1 (5 bases). This CDR3 has 15 residues. V was trimmed by 6 bases and J by 4 bases, leaving 18 bases between them. The CDR3 DNA reads TGTGCCAGCAGAAAACATCTTCAGGGTGTCACTGAAGCTTTCTTT. Amino acid sequence: CASRKHLQGVTEAFF.

The V call is TRBV29-1, the J call TRBJ2-1; D may match TRBD1 or TRBD2 (5 bases each). Trimming left V 3 bases short and J 7 bases short, with 13 bases between. Germline V lookup: CDR1 SQVTM, CDR2 ANQGSEA. The CDR3 runs 13 residues. The DNA of the CDR3 is TGCAGCGTTGACCGGGGCAGTCGGAATGAGCAGTTCTTC. It codes for CSVDRGSRNEQFF.

The V call is TRBV4-2, the J call TRBJ2-5, with D unclear. The CDR3 spans 14 residues. The V gene lost 0 bases and the J gene lost 4 bases, with 9 bases spanning the gap. Per the germline V gene, CDR1 is LGHNA and CDR2 is YNFKEQ. CDR3 amino acids: CASSQDKGRETQYF. The CDR3 coding sequence is TGTGCCAGCAGCCAAGATAAGGGTAGAGAGACCCAGTACTTC.

The chain recombines TRBV10-3 with TRBJ2-5, with 9 bases lining up with TRBD2. The CDR3 extends over 15 amino acids. Germline CDR1 and CDR2: ENHRY and SYGVKD. Germline trimming cut 6 bases from V and 2 bases from J; bases unmatched to any gene: 7. The CDR3 nucleotides read TGTGCCATCAGGGAAGCGGGAGGACAGCAAGAGACCCAGTACTTC. Translating gives CAIREAGGQQETQYF.

This clonotype has more than one count but fewer than ten. The chain links TRBV6-1 to TRBJ1-4; D perhaps matches TRBD1 (5 bases). The CDR3 length is 15 residues. The V end was cut by 1 base, the J end by 12 bases, with 18 bases between. Germline lookup yields CDR1 MNHNS and CDR2 SASEGT. This CDR3 reads CASSEVFGAPGELFF. Here the CDR3 DNA reads TGTGCCAGCAGTGAAGTCTTCGGGGCCCCAGGAGAACTGTTTTTT.

The chain links TRBV6-5 to TRBJ2-6; TRBD2 matches at 11 bases. This CDR3 region has 18 residues. Germline CDR1 is MNHEY and CDR2 is SVGAGI. The V and J ends lost 0 bases and 12 bases, in that order; junction bases with no gene match: 13. CDR3 bases: TGTGCCAGCAGTTACTCTCTAGCGGGGGGCAGAACCTCCGGCGTCCTGACTTTC. Amino acids: CASSYSLAGGRTSGVLTF.

This clonotype has just a few counts. The chain recombines TRBV28 with TRBJ2-7, with a weak D call TRBD2 (5 bases). Trimming stripped 6 bases from V and 3 bases from J, with 6 bases between. Germline loops: CDR1 MDHEN, CDR2 SYDVKM. This CDR3 is 11 amino acids long. CDR3 loop: CASRDYYEQYF. CDR3 in DNA: TGTGCCAGCAGAGACTACTACGAGCAGTACTTC.

The chain recombines TRBV11-2 with TRBJ2-7; TRBD1 aligns across 10 bases. This CDR3 spans 15 amino acids. V was clipped by 5 bases and J by 5 bases; unmatched bases: 9. In germline, CDR1 is SGHAT, CDR2 FQNNGV. The CDR3 is CASSNLGQGRHEQYF. CDR3 in DNA: TGTGCCAGCAGCAACTTGGGACAGGGGAGGCACGAGCAGTACTTC. Full variable domain (missing parts from reference TRBV11-2 and TRBJ2-7): EAGVAQSPRYKIIEKRQSVAFWCNPISGHATLYWYQQILGQGPKLLIQFQNNGVVDDSQLPKDRFSAERLKGVDSTLKIQPAKLEDSAVYLCASSNLGQGRHEQYFGPGTRLTVT.

This clonotype was counted between two and nine times. This chain uses TRBV12-3 or TRBV12-4 with TRBJ2-5; 8 positions agree with TRBD1. This CDR3 has 14 amino acids. Losses at the gene ends were 6 bases for V and 4 bases for J; bases not matched to a gene: 7. The CDR3, as DNA: TGTGCCAGCAGCGCTGGACAGGGACGAGAGACCCAGTACTTC. Translated: CASSAGQGRETQYF.

This clonotype appeared a few times. The chain is built from TRBV2 and TRBJ2-1, with D perhaps being TRBD1 or TRBD2 (5 bases each). The CDR3 length is 15 residues. Between the trimmed V and J ends, which lost 6 bases and 6 bases, there was a span of 18 bases. CDR1 is SNHLY, CDR2 FYNNEI, per germline. The CDR3, as DNA: TGTGCCAGCAGAGGTTACGGGACCGACCCCAATGAGCAGTTCTTC. This translates into CASRGYGTDPNEQFF.

The rearrangement uses TRBV7-9 and TRBJ2-3; 9 bases agree with TRBD1. V lost 8 bases, J lost 5 bases, and 11 bases stayed unmatched. The germline V gene has CDR1 SEHNR and CDR2 FQNEAQ (reference sequence). The CDR3 covers 15 residues. The CDR3, as DNA: TGTGCCAGCCACTTACTGGGACAGGGAAAAGATACGCAGTATTTT. Translated: CASHLLGQGKDTQYF.

The sample holds many counts of this clonotype. This chain links TRBV7-6 with TRBJ1-3, with D tentatively TRBD1 (6 bases). This CDR3 has 17 amino acids. V lost 2 bases and J lost 0, with 14 bases in between. CDR1 SGHVS and CDR2 FNYEAQ come from the germline V gene. Here the CDR3 DNA reads TGTGCCAGCAGCTTACAACAGGGTGCCCACTCTGGAAACACCATATATTTT. Protein: CASSLQQGAHSGNTIYF.